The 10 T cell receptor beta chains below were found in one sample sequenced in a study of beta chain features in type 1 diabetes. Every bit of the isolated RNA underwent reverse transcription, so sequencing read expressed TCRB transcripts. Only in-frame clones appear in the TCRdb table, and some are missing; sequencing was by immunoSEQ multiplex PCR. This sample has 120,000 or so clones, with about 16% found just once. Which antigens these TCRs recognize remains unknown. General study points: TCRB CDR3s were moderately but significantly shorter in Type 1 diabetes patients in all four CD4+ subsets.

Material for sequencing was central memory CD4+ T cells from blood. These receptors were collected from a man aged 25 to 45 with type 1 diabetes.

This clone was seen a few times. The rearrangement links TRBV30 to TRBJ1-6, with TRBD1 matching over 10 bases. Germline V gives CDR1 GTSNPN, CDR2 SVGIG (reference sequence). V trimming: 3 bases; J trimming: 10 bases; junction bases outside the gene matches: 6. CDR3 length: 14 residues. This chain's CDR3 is CAWSGDRGYSPLHF. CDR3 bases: TGTGCCTGGAGCGGGGACAGGGGCTACTCACCCCTCCACTTT.

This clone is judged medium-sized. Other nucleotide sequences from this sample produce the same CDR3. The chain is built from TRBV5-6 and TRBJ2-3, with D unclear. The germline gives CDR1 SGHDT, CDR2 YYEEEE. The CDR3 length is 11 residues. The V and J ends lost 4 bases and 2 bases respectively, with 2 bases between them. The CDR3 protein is CASSLTDTQYF. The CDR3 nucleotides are TGTGCCAGCAGCCTCACAGATACGCAGTATTTT.

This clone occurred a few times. In nucleotides, the CDR3 is TGCGCCAGCAGCCAAGGTTCGGGGGGTGGCACAGATACGCAGTATTTT. Residues: CASSQGSGGGTDTQYF. The chain is built from TRBV4-3 and TRBJ2-3, with TRBD2 identical over 7 bases. Per germline, CDR1 LGHNA and CDR2 YSLEER. J gave up 1 base and V 1 base, and 5 bases lay outside the gene matches. This CDR3 spans 16 amino acids.

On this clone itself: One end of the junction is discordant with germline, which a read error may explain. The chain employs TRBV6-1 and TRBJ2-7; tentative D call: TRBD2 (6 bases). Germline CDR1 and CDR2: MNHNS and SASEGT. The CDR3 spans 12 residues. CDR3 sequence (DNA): TGTGCCAGCAGTGATTATTGGGGGGAACGGAACTTC. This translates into CASSDYWGERNF.

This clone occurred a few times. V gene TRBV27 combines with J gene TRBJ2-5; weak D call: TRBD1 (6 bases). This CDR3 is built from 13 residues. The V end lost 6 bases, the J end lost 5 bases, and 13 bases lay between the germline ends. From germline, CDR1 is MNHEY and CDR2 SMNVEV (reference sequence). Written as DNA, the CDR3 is TGTGCCAGCAGCCAACAGGGTAGGGAGACCCAGTACTTC. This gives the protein CASSQQGRETQYF.

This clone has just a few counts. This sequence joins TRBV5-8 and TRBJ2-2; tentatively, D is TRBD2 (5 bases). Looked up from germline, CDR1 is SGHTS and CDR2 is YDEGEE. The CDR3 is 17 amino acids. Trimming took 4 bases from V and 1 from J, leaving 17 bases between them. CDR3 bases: TGTGCCAGCAGCCCCAGGCGGGTAGGGTTGAACACCGGGGAGCTGTTTTTT. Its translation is CASSPRRVGLNTGELFF.

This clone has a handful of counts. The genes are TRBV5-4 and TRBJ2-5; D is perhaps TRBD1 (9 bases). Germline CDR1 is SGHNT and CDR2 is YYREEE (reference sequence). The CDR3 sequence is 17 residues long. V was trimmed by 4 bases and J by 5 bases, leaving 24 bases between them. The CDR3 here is CASSQASGGQGRETQYF. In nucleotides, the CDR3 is TGTGCCAGCAGCCAAGCCAGCGGGGGACAGGGTAGGGAGACCCAGTACTTC.

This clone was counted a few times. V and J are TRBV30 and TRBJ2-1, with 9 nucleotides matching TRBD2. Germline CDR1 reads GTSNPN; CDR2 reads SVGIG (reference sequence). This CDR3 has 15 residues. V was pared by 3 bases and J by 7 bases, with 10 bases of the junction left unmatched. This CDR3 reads CAWSTGPLAGNEQFF. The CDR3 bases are TGTGCCTGGAGCACGGGCCCGCTAGCGGGGAATGAGCAGTTCTTC.

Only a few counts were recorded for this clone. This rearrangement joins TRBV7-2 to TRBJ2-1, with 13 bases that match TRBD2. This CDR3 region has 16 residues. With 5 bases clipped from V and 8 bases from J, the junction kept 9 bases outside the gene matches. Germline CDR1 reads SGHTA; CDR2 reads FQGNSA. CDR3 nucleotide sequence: TGTGCCAGCAGCGCACAACTAGCGGGGGGGCCCGATGAGCAGTTCTTC. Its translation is CASSAQLAGGPDEQFF.

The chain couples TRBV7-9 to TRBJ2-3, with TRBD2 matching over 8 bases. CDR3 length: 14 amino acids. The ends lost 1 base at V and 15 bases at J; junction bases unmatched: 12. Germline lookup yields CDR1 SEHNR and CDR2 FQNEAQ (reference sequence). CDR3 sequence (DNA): TGTGCCAGCAGCTTAGAGCCCCCGGGACTAGGGCTATATTTT. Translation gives CASSLEPPGLGLYF.